This TCR beta chain was recorded in a study of human T cells and chemical hapten exposure. For the study at large: Each patient's scalp received weekly diphenylcyclopropenone throughout the approximately 25-week study.

Study-level points and caveats: DPC sensitization produced no change in TCRs with frequency above 1 in 1000.

This clonotype has a count of ten or more. Its antigen is not known. TCRdb reanalysed the RACE reads using MiXCR and keeps one entry per CDR3 protein. The data hold about 380,000 distinct CDR3 sequences, with over 6% observed a single time. Documented time point: patch test 2, 6 weeks after DPC sensitization. As for treatment: therapeutic diphenylcyclopropenone sensitization with weekly scalp DPC. Losses at the gene ends were 4 bases for V and 11 bases for J; bases not matched to a gene: 16. Germline assignment: CDR1 LGHNA and CDR2 YSLEER. The CDR3 sequence is 15 residues long. The sequence was obtained from a woman younger than 30 with alopecia areata. Some clones in this sample may be carry-over from other donors' samples. Here the sequenced sample was whole blood, taken in connection with sensitization to the hapten diphenylcyclopropenone (DPC). This chain links TRBV4-3 with TRBJ1-1; the match to TRBD1 covers 7 bases. CDR3 region: CASSPTYTGAPVAFF. CDR3 nucleotide sequence: TGCGCCAGCAGCCCCACCTATACAGGGGCCCCGGTGGCTTTCTTT.